These 9 T cell receptor beta chains came from one sample sequenced in a study of cytomegalovirus exposure and HLA in healthy donors. With 60 Vbeta and 13 Jbeta primers, the PCR was carried out. Method: immunoSEQ multiplex PCR; TCRdb's copy keeps in-frame clones and lacks some. The sample shows over 110,000 clones, approximately 80% of them seen only once. The source material was PBMCs. The origin of the receptors is a woman in her 40s in good health and CMV-seropositive.

The V gene is TRBV19, the J gene TRBJ2-1; the match to TRBD2 covers 8 bases. This CDR3 is 14 amino acids long. The germline CDR1 and CDR2 sequences are LNHDA and SQIVND (reference sequence). Unmatched junction bases numbered 5, after V lost 6 bases and J lost 4 bases. DNA for the CDR3: TGTGCCAGTAGCCTTAGCGGGACTTACAATGAGCAGTTCTTC. Protein sequence: CASSLSGTYNEQFF.

J is TRBJ2-7 and V is TRBV5-6, with D unresolved. This CDR3 comprises 14 residues. CDR1 SGHDT and CDR2 YYEEEE come from the germline V gene. V shed 0 bases and J shed 3 bases, with 10 bases lying between them. The CDR3 DNA reads as TGTGCCAGCAGCTTGGGAAGACTTCACTACGAGCAGTACTTC. Its translation is CASSLGRLHYEQYF.

The V and J genes are TRBV6-1 and TRBJ2-5; weak D call: TRBD2 (6 bases). Between the trimmed V and J ends, which lost 2 bases and 4 bases, there was a span of 14 bases. Germline-derived CDR1 and CDR2 are MNHNS and SASEGT. The length of the CDR3 is 15 residues. This CDR3 reads CASSEWTGGRETQYF. Here the CDR3 DNA reads TGTGCCAGCAGTGAATGGACCGGGGGTCGAGAGACCCAGTACTTC.

V gene TRBV5-6 combines with J gene TRBJ2-5; weak D call: TRBD2 (6 bases). The J call may be in error: the DNA end matches TRBJ2-7 better. The CDR3 loop spans 16 amino acids. The germline V gene has CDR1 SGHDT and CDR2 YYEEEE. The CDR3 loop reads CASSLAKRAVPYEQYF. The CDR3 DNA sequence: TGTGCCAGCAGCTTGGCCAAGCGGGCCGTACCCTACGAGCAGTACTTC.

This chain uses TRBV19 with TRBJ2-1; perhaps TRBD2 as D (6 bases). The V gene's germline CDR1 is LNHDA and CDR2 SQIVND (reference sequence). The CDR3 length is 15 residues. Trimming stripped 5 bases from V and 1 base from J, with 12 bases between. CDR3 in amino acids: CASSVLAVSYNEQFF. CDR3 in DNA: TGTGCCAGTAGTGTACTAGCAGTGTCCTACAATGAGCAGTTCTTC.

This clone came up a few times. The rearrangement joins TRBV15 to TRBJ2-5; 7 nucleotides match TRBD2. The junction had 10 bases not matched to a gene; V was cut back by 1 base and J by 5 bases. The CDR3 has 16 residues. Germline V gives CDR1 LNHNV, CDR2 YYDKDF (reference sequence). CDR3 nucleotides: TGTGCCACCAGCAGAGCCTCCTCTAGCGGATGGGAGACCCAGTACTTC. This gives the protein CATSRASSSGWETQYF.

J is TRBJ1-1 and V is TRBV11-3, with D unclear. The V end lost 5 bases, the J end lost 3 bases, and 13 bases lay between the germline ends. The CDR3 sequence is 14 residues long. Germline values: CDR1 SGHNT, CDR2 YENEEA. This CDR3 is CASSTVGWDTEAFF. CDR3 nucleotide sequence: TGTGCCAGCAGCACGGTGGGCTGGGACACTGAAGCTTTCTTT.

V gene TRBV20-1 combines with J gene TRBJ2-7; D remains unclear. Trimming removed 3 bases at V and 2 bases at J, with 5 bases between. The CDR3 loop spans 11 amino acids. Looked up from germline, CDR1 is DFQATT and CDR2 is SNEGSKA (reference sequence). CDR3: CSARRAYEQYF. CDR3 coding DNA: TGCAGTGCTAGGCGAGCCTACGAGCAGTACTTC.

This clone was seen a handful of times. The V and J genes are TRBV18 and TRBJ2-2; weak D call: TRBD1 (6 bases). CDR3 length: 17 amino acids. The germline V gene encodes CDR1 KGHSH and CDR2 LQKENI. V lost 2 bases and J lost 4, with 17 bases in between. The CDR3 spells CASSPKQGSSGTGELFF. The CDR3 bases are TGTGCCAGCTCACCAAAACAGGGTTCCTCGGGCACCGGGGAGCTGTTTTTT.